This TCR beta chain was sequenced in a study of cytomegalovirus exposure and HLA in healthy donors. Study-level findings and limits: Later on, analysis showed that most CMV-associated TCR beta chains appeared to be HLA-restricted.

CDR1 SGHVS and CDR2 FQNEAQ come from the germline V gene. V shed 2 bases and J shed 3 bases, with 18 bases lying between them. The CDR3 covers 17 residues. This clone was seen a single time. Its target is unknown. 13 Jbeta primers and 60 Vbeta primers were used for the PCR. Produced via immunoSEQ multiplex PCR; TCRdb's table is partial and in-frame only. The sample holds around 100,000 clones, roughly 80% seen once. The sequence was collected from a man aged 35 to 55 in good health and CMV-seronegative. Sequenced material: PBMCs. This chain uses TRBV7-8 with TRBJ2-3; maybe TRBD2 (7 bases). The CDR3 is CASSLHFRGAITDTQYF. In nucleotides, the CDR3 is TGTGCCAGCAGCTTACATTTCCGGGGGGCCATTACAGATACGCAGTATTTT.